What follows is one T cell receptor (beta chain) and its context. No antigen is known for it. Constant-segment-primed 5'RACE gave TCR alpha and TCR beta cDNA libraries with sample barcodes and UMIs. TCRdb recomputed calls from the 5' RACE reads with MiXCR, one row per CDR3 protein. Here the sample spans 45,000 to 65,000 distinct CDR3 sequences, around 9.7% being singletons. The CDR3 length is 15 residues. The J segment lost 6 bases and the V segment lost 1 base, leaving 5 bases of the junction unmatched. The sample is drawn from a study of T-cell memory formation after mild COVID-19. Study background: Among the donors, TCR clusters were largely specific to each donor.

Whole-study findings and limits: Mostly located in CM and EM were contracting CD4+ clones, with contracting CD8+ clones located in EMRA.

V and J are TRBV12-3 or TRBV12-4 and TRBJ2-7, with 11 bases matching TRBD1. The clonotype originates from an adult woman who had mild COVID-19 (a few samples of this study predate the infection). Cell type and time point are not known. The sequenced material came from PBMCs or a T cell subset sorted from them (not recorded which). CDR3 residues: CASSLGGTGGREQYF. The CDR3, as DNA: TGTGCCAGCAGTTTAGGTGGGACAGGGGGTCGCGAGCAGTACTTC.